Reported below is one T cell receptor beta chain. Germline V CDR1 and CDR2: LNHDA, SQIVND (reference sequence). There are 15 residues in the CDR3. V lost 7 bases and J 0 bases, leaving 12 bases between the germline ends. These data come from a study of regulatory T cells in long-lasting Graves disease. Indicated time point: newly diagnosed GD, antithyroid drugs for less than 3 months. The TCR library was prepared using RNA isolated from PBMCs. Relying on iRepertoire HTBI primers and Arm-PCR of CDR3 regions, the team built TCR beta libraries. TCRdb used MiXCR to reprocess the multiplex PCR reads, holding one entry per CDR3 protein. The sample has roughly 420,000 distinct CDR3 sequences; 14% are singletons. The sample also formed part of further work on T cells in Graves' hyperthyroidism and ophthalmopathy.

The receptor was derived from a woman between 45 and 65 years old with Graves disease. The sample here was peripheral blood mononuclear cells (PBMCs), taken at new diagnosis, from a patient treated with antithyroid drugs. The chain is built from TRBV19 and TRBJ2-2; a weak D match, TRBD1 (6 bases). CDR3 sequence reads: CASNTGRANTGELFF. As DNA, the CDR3 is TGTGCCAGTAATACAGGGCGAGCGAACACCGGGGAGCTGTTTTTT. Complete variable domain (other parts from reference TRBV19 and TRBJ2-2): DGGITQSPKYLFRKEGQNVTLSCEQNLNHDAMYWYRQDPGQGLRLIYYSQIVNDFQKGDIAEGYSVSREKKESFPLTVTSAQKNPTAFYLCASNTGRANTGELFFGEGSRLTVL.